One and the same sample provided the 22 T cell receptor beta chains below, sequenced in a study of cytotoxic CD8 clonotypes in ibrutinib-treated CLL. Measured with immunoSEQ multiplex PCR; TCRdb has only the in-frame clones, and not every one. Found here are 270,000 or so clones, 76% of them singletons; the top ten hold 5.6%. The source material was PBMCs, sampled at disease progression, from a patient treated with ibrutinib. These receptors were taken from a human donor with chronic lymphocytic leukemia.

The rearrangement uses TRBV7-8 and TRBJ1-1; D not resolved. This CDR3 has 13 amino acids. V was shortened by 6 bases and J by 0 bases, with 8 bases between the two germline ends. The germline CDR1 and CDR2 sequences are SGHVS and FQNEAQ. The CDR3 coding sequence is TGTGCCAGCAGATTGGGCATGAACACTGAAGCTTTCTTT. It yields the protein CASRLGMNTEAFF.

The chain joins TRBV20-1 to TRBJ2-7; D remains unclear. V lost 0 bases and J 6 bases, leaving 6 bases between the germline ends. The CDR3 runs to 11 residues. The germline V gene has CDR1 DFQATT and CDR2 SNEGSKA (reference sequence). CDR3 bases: TGCAGTGCTAGAGATCGCCGCGAGCAGTACTTC. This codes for CSARDRREQYF.

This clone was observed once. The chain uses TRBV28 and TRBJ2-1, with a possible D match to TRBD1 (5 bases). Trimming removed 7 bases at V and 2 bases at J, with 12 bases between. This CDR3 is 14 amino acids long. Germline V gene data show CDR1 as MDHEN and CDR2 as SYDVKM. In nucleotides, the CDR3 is TGTGCCAGCATAAAGGGGATACCCTACAATGAGCAGTTCTTC. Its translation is CASIKGIPYNEQFF.

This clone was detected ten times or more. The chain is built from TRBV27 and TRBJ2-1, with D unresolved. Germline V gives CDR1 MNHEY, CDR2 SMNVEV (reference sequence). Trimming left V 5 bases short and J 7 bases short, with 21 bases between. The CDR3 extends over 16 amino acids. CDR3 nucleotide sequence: TGTGCCAGCAGTCCACGGTTCGGCGTAGTGGGAAATGAGCAGTTCTTC. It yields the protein CASSPRFGVVGNEQFF.

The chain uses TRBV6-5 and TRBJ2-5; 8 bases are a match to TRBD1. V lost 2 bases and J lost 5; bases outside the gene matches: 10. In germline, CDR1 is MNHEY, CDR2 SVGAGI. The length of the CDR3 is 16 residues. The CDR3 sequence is CASSYLAGGSWETQYF. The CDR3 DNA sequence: TGTGCCAGCAGTTACCTGGCAGGGGGCTCTTGGGAGACCCAGTACTTC.

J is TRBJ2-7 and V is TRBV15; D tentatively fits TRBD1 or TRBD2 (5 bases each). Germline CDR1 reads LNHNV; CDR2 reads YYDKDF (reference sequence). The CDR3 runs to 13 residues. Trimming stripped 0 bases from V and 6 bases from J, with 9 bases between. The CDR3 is CATSRDSGLEQYF. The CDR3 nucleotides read TGTGCCACCAGCAGAGATTCGGGGCTCGAGCAGTACTTC.

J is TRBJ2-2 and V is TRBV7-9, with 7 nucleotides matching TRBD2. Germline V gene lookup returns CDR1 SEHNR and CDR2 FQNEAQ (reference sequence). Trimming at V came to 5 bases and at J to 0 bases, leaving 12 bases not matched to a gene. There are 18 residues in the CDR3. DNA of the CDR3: TGTGCCAGCAGCCACCGTTTAGCGGGCATTGCGAACACCGGGGAGCTGTTTTTT. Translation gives CASSHRLAGIANTGELFF.

CDR3 bases: TGTGCCAGTAGTATTATGGCAGGCGTCAATGAGCAGTTCTTC. Residues: CASSIMAGVNEQFF. The J gene is TRBJ2-1, the V gene TRBV19; D is uncertain. CDR3 size: 14 residues. Trimming pared 3 bases from V and 6 bases from J, leaving 12 bases between. Per germline, CDR1 LNHDA and CDR2 SQIVND (reference sequence).

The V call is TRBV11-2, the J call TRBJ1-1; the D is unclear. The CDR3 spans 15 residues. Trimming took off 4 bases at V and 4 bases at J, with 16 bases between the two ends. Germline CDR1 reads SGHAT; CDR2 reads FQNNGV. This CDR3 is CASSSAIVPVTEAFF. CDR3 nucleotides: TGTGCCAGCAGCTCCGCTATCGTTCCGGTCACTGAAGCTTTCTTT. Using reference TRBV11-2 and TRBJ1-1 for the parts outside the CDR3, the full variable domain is EAGVAQSPRYKIIEKRQSVAFWCNPISGHATLYWYQQILGQGPKLLIQFQNNGVVDDSQLPKDRFSAERLKGVDSTLKIQPAKLEDSAVYLCASSSAIVPVTEAFFGQGTRLTVV.

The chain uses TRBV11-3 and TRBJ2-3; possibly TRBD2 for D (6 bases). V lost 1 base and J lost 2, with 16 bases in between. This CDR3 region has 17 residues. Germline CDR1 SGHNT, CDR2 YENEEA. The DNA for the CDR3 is TGTGCCAGCAGCTTAGGGCCGGTACTAGCCGCCACAGATACGCAGTATTTT. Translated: CASSLGPVLAATDTQYF.

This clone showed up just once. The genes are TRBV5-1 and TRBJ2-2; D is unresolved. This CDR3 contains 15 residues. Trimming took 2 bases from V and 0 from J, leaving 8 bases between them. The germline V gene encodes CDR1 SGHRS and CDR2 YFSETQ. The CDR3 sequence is CASSFSQPNTGELFF. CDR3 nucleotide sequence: TGCGCCAGCAGCTTTTCCCAGCCGAACACCGGGGAGCTGTTTTTT.

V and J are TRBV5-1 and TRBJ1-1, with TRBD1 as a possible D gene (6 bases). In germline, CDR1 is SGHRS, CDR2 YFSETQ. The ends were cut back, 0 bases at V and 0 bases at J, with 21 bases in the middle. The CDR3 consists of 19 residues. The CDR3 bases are TGCGCCAGCAGCTTGGTGGGACCGGGACACGAGCCGATGAACACTGAAGCTTTCTTT. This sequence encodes CASSLVGPGHEPMNTEAFF.

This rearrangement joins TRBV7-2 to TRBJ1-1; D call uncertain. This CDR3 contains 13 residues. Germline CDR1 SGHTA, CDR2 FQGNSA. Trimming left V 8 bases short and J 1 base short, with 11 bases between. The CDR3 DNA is TGTGCCAGCGTCTCAAGGGAGAACACTGAAGCTTTCTTT. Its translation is CASVSRENTEAFF. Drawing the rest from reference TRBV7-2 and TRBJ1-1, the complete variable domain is GAGVSQSPSNKVTEKGKDVELRCDPISGHTALYWYRQSLGQGLEFLIYFQGNSAPDKSGLPSDRFSAERTGGSVSTLTIQRTQQEDSAVYLCASVSRENTEAFFGQGTRLTVV.

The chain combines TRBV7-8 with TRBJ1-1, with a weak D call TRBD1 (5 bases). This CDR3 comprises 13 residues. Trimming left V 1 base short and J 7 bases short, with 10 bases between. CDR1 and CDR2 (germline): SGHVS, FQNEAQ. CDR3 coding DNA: TGTGCCAGCAGCTTAGGGGGGAGCAGTGAAGCTTTCTTT. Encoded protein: CASSLGGSSEAFF.

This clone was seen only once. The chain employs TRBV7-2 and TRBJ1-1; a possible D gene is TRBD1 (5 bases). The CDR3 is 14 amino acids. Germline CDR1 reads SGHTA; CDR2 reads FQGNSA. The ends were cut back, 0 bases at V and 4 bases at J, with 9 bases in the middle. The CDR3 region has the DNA TGTGCCAGCAGCTTAGCGTTCCAGGGCACTGAAGCTTTCTTT. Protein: CASSLAFQGTEAFF.

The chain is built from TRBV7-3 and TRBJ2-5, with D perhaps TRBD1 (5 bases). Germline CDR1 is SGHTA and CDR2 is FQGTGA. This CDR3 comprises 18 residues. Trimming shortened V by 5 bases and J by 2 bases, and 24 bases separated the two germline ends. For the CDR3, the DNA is TGTGCCAGCAGCATCGGACAAGCCCATCCGACCAAACAAGAGACCCAGTACTTC. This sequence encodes CASSIGQAHPTKQETQYF.

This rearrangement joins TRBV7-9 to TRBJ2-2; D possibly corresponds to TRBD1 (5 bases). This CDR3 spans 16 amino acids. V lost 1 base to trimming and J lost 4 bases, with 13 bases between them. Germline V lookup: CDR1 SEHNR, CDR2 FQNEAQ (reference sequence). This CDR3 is CASSLEGLLRTGELFF. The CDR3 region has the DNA TGTGCCAGCAGCTTAGAGGGGTTATTACGCACCGGGGAGCTGTTTTTT. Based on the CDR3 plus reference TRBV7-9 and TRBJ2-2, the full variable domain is DTGVSQNPRHKITKRGQNVTFRCDPISEHNRLYWYRQTLGQGPEFLTYFQNEAQLEKSRLLSDRFSAERPKGSFSTLEIQRTEQGDSAMYLCASSLEGLLRTGELFFGEGSRLTVL.

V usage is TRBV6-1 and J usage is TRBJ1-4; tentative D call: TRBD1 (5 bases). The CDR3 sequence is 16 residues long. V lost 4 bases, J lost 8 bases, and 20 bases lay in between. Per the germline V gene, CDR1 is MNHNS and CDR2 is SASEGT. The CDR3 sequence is CASSGPVGGGYEKLFF. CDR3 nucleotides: TGTGCCAGCAGTGGTCCCGTGGGGGGGGGTTACGAAAAACTGTTTTTT.

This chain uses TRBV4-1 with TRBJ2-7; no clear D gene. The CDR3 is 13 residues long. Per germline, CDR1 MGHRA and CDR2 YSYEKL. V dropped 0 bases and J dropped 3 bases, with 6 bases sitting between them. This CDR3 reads CASSQDFDYEQYF. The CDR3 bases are TGCGCCAGCAGCCAAGATTTTGACTACGAGCAGTACTTC.

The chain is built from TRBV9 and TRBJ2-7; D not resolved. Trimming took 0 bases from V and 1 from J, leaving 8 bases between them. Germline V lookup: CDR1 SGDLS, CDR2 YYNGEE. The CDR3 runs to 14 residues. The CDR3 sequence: CASSVELGSYEQYF. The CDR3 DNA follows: TGTGCCAGCAGCGTAGAATTGGGGTCCTACGAGCAGTACTTC.

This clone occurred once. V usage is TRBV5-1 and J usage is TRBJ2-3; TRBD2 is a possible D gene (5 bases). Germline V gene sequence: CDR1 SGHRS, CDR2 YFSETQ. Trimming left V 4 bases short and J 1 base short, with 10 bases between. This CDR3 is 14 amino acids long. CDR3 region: CASSRSGGTDTQYF. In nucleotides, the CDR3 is TGCGCCAGCAGCCGGAGCGGAGGCACAGATACGCAGTATTTT. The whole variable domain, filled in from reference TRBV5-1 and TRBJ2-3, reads KAGVTQTPRYLIKTRGQQVTLSCSPISGHRSVSWYQQTPGQGLQFLFEYFSETQRNKGNFPGRFSGRQFSNSRSEMNVSTLELGDSALYLCASSRSGGTDTQYFGPGTRLTVL.

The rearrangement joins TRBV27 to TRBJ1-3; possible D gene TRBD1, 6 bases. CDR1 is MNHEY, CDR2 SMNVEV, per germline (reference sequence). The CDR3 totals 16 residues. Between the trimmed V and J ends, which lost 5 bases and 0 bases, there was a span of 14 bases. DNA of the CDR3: TGTGCCAGCAGTCGGATTACAGGGACCTCTGGAAACACCATATATTTT. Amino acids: CASSRITGTSGNTIYF.